The sequence of this T cell receptor (beta chain) was determined in a study of T cell responses to AZD1222 COVID-19 vaccine (dated by TCRdb to the early 2020s). Study-wide context: A total of approximately 240 trial participants underwent TCR sequencing, of whom roughly 210 had received two doses of AZD1222 and about 25 had received two doses of the MenACWY control vaccine. Trial participants were enrolled by age into subgroups of 18-55, 56-69 and 70-plus years, and 148, 28 and 57 TCR-sequenced participants, respectively, were included in these subgroups. Overall results and qualifications from the work: Participants were mostly white British, with more females than males. The authors suggested clonal diversity may have been underestimated. The whole spike protein was spanned by vaccine-associated CD4 TCRs, and dominant responses were seen in regions 160-218 and 743-854. The 56-69-year group was small, and its depth increase did not reach significance, likely because of low power. Because no day 14 peak-response samples were available, the repertoires could be characterized only after the peak T cell response. Spike-specific TCR breadth and depth rose significantly after two AZD1222 doses compared with day 0 and with MenACWY recipients. Reportedly, almost half of the unique spike-specific TCRs recognized epitopes lying outside the regions that are mutated in the B.1.351 and B.1.1.7 variants. Only five or six AZD1222 recipients were SARS-CoV-2 seropositive at baseline, limiting conclusions about previously exposed vaccinees.

The CDR3 regions of human TCRbeta chains were analyzed by immunosequencing. The authors processed their data as follows. TCRs in the repertoires were matched against a reference library of SARS-CoV-2-specific TCRs that had been generated with the MIRA antigen-specificity platform. Breadth meant the fraction of unique TCRs that were SARS-CoV-2-associated, whereas depth meant the fraction of total T cells that were SARS-CoV-2-associated. Using the MIRA data, each spike-specific TCR was mapped to the spike region that the TCR reacts to and placed in a CD4 or CD8 class. Log10-transformed breadth and depth values were compared by one-way ANOVA with Sidak's multiple comparisons tests. The table was pulled from immuneACCESS by TCRdb, which kept in-frame rearrangements only. Such tables lose some clones; where checked, under half of the loss comes from unresolved V genes, and the rest has no known cause. V and J calls and clone size are those listed in that table; D and trimming were worked out from the DNA. Here the sample has around 45,000 clones; 80% to 95% occur a single time. Clones ranked in the top ten supply 30% to 45% of the sample.

Reading the label with the study, this specimen's time point is: about 28 days (+/-7) after the second vaccine dose. AZD1222 recipients given second doses at about 4 weeks or at about 12 weeks were pooled, since spike-specific TCR depth and breadth were not found to differ between the two schedules. The vaccinee samples were drawn from two UK trials, COV001 and COV002, one of which was a single-blind randomized controlled phase 2/3 trial testing AZD1222 (ChAdOx1 nCoV-19) in healthy adults. For TCRbeta chain sequencing, PBMC samples from trial participants were taken at day 0 and at day 28 after the second dose. Concerning this clone itself: The clone's antigen remains unknown. No qualities accompany the bases; no much larger clone lies one base away.

The source of this sequence is an adult who received the AZD1222 COVID-19 vaccine. This sample comprised peripheral blood, obtained 28 days after the second AZD1222 dose.

Here is the DNA: TGTGCCTGGTCTGGGAGGGGCGATTCACCCCTCCACTTT. Its translation is CAWSGRGDSPLHF. The chain links TRBV30 with TRBJ1-6, with TRBD1 perhaps the D gene, on 5 matching bases. V loses 5 bases, J loses 8 bases, and the germline ends lie 13 bases apart. From its cysteine to its phenylalanine, the CDR3 spans 13 amino acids. Just the 39-base CDR3 DNA is kept, in frame starting at base 1. The germline V gene (reference sequence) provides CDR1 GTSNPN and CDR2 SVGIG.